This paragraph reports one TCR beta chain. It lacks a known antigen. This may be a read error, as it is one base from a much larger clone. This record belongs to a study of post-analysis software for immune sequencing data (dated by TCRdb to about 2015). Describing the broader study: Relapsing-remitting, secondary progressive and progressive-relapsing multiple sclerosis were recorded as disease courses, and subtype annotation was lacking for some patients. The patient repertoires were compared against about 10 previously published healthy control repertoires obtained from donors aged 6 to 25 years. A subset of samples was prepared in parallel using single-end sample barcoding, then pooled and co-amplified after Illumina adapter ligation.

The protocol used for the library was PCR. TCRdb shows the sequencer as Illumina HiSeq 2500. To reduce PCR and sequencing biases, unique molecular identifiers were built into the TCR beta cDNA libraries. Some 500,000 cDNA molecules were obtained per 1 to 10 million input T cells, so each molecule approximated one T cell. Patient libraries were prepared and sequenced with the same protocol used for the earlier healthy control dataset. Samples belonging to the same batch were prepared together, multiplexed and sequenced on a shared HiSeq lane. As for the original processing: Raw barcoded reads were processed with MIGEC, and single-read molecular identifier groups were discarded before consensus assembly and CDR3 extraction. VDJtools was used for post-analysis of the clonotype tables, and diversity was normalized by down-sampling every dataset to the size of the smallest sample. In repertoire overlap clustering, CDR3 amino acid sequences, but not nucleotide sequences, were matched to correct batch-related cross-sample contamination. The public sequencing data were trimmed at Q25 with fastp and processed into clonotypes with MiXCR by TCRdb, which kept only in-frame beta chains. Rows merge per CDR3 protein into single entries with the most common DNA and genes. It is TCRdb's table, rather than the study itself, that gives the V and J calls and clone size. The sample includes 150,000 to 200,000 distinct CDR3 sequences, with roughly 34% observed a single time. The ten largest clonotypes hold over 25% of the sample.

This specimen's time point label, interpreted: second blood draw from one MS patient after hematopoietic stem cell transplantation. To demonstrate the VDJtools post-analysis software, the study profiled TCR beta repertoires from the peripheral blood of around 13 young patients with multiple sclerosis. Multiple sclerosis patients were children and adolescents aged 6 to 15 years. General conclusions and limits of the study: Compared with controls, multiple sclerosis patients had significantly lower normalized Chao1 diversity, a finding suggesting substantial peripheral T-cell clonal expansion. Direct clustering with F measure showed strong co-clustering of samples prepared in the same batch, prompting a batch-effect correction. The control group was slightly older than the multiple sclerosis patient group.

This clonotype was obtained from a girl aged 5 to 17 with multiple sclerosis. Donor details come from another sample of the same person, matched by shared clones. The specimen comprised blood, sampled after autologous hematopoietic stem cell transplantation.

Here is the DNA: TGCAGTGCTACCACCAGCGCGGCCAACCTATACAATGGGCAGTTCTTC. Translation gives CSATTSAANLYNGQFF. Here the chain combines TRBV20-1 and TRBJ2-1; the D gene cannot be resolved reliably. Including cysteine and phenylalanine, the CDR3 has 16 amino acids. The CDR3 DNA has 48 bases and is translated from base 1. Per the germline V gene (reference sequence), DFQATT is the CDR1 and SNEGSKA is the CDR2.